The text below deals with one T cell receptor beta chain. The entry originates in a study of T cell changes during pregnancy in multiple sclerosis. V was cut by 11 bases and J by 6 bases, with 23 bases left in between. Germline CDR1 is SNHLY and CDR2 is FYNNEI. The CDR3 runs 14 residues. The data were produced by immunoSEQ multiplex PCR, yet TCRdb's version contains in-frame clones alone and is incomplete. The sample lists tens of thousands of clones, 75% to 90% occurring once. The sample consisted of peripheral blood, taken in the second trimester of pregnancy. V is TRBV2 and J is TRBJ2-7; a weak D match, TRBD2 (7 bases). The origin of this receptor is a female donor in good health, enrolled as a control in a pregnancy study. CDR3 nucleotides: TGTGCCGTACAAAAGAGGGGGGGGCCTATCGAGCAGTACTTC. Translating it yields CAVQKRGGPIEQYF.